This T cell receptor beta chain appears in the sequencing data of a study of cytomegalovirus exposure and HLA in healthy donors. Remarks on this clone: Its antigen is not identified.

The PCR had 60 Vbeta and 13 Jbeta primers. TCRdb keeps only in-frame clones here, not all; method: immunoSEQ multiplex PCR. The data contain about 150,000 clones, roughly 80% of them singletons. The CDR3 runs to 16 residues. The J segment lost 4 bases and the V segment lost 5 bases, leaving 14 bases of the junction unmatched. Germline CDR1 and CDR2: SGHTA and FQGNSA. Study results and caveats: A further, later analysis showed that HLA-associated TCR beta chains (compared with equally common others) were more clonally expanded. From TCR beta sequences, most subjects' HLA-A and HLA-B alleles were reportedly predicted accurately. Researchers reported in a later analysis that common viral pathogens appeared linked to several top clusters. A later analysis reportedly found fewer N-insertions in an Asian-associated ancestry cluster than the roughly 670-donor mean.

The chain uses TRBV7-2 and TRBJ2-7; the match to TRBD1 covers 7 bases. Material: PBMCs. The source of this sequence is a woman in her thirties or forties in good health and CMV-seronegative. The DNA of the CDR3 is TGTGCCAGCAGCCGTAGAGCGACAGGGCTTTTTTACGAGCAGTACTTC. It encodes CASSRRATGLFYEQYF.